This TCR beta chain derives from a study of cytomegalovirus exposure and HLA in healthy donors. Across the study: Genotyping of more than 300 donors showed that around 86% belonged to the Caucasian-associated ancestry cluster.

With 4 bases removed from V and 3 bases from J, the gap between germline ends came to 19 bases. Per germline, CDR1 MNHNS and CDR2 SASEGT. The CDR3 sequence is 16 residues long. PCR used 60 Vbeta primers and 13 Jbeta primers. Per the authors' pipeline: Counted up in a later analysis, unique TCR beta chains came to about 80 million, with around 9.9 million shared. TCRdb's copy holds only in-frame clones and misses some; the assay was immunoSEQ multiplex PCR. The D gene and trimming were derived from the DNA, and the V and J assignments and clone size from that table. The sample includes tens of thousands of clones, about three quarters seen only once; the top ten take less than 5.5%. This clone has a handful of counts. Its antigen is as yet unknown. Study-wide results and limits: Cytomegalovirus association was listed for about 180 TCR beta chains.

The V call is TRBV6-1, the J call TRBJ2-7, with a possible D match to TRBD1 (7 bases). Specimen: PBMCs. The receptor's source is a male donor in good health and CMV-seropositive. The CDR3 nucleotides read TGTGCCAGCAGTGGCAGGCAGGGGGGACCTAACTACGAGCAGTACTTC. Translation: CASSGRQGGPNYEQYF.